The clone carrying this T cell receptor beta chain was observed a single time. Antigen unknown. This record comes from a study of OX40 agonist ivuxolimab in advanced cancers. At the level of the study: It was ivuxolimab, an agonistic anti-OX40 (CD134) antibody, that patients were treated with.

Overall study findings and caveats: Among the lowest levels of clonal expansion were found in partial responders at 0.1-3.0 mg/kg.

Germline V CDR1 and CDR2: MGHRA, YSYEKL. The V gene lost 4 bases and the J gene lost 0 bases, with 12 bases spanning the gap. This CDR3 spans 16 amino acids. On cycle 4 day 1 and cycle 7 day 1, as well as at baseline, blood was sampled. Assay used: immunoSEQ multiplex PCR; TCRdb lists only in-frame clones, some missing. The data hold some 41,000 clones, with 90% observed a single time. Here the sequenced sample was CD4+ or CD8+ T cells sorted from blood, taken in a trial of the OX40 agonist ivuxolimab. This sequence joins TRBV4-1 and TRBJ1-4, with a tentative D call TRBD1 (5 bases). The TCR comes from an adult with an advanced solid tumor such as melanoma, head and neck, liver or kidney cancer. As DNA, the CDR3 is TGCGCCAGCAGCCTCGCCGGACAAGCAACTAATGAAAAACTGTTTTTT. Translation: CASSLAGQATNEKLFF.